This T cell receptor (beta chain) stems from a study of cytomegalovirus exposure and HLA in healthy donors. For this clone: What it binds is not known.

Whole-study findings and limits: Common viral pathogens (according to a later analysis) appeared linked to several of the most significant clusters.

The PCR employed 60 Vbeta primers together with 13 Jbeta primers. Generated by immunoSEQ multiplex PCR, the TCRdb table keeps only in-frame clones and is missing some. In total, the table holds about 46,000 clones. The sample was PBMCs. This clonotype was sampled from a woman aged 40-49 years in good health and CMV-seronegative.

CDR3 nucleotide sequence: TGTGCCAGCTCACTTCAGAGTAGCGGGACCTGCGGGGGGGGAGGCCAAGAGACCCAGTACTTC. It encodes CASSLQSSGTCGGGGQETQYF. The chain joins TRBV18 to TRBJ2-5; TRBD2 matches at 9 bases. Losses at the gene ends were 4 bases for V and 1 base for J; bases not matched to a gene: 22. Germline CDR1 and CDR2: KGHSH and LQKENI. CDR3 length: 21 amino acids.